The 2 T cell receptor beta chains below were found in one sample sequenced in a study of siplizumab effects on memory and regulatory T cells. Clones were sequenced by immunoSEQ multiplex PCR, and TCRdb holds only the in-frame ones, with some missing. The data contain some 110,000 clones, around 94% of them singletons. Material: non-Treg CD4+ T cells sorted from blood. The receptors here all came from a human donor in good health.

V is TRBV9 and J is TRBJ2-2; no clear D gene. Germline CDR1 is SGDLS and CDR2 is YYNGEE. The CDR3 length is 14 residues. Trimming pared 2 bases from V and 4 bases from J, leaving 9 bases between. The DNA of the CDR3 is TGTGCCAGCAGCGTCGACCCGGCCACCGGGGAGCTGTTTTTT. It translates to CASSVDPATGELFF.

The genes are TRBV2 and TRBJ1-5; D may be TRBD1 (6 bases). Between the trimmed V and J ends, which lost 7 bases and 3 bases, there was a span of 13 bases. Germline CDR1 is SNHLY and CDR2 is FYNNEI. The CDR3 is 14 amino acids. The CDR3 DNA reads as TGTGCCAGCAAGATGGACAGAGACAATCAGCCCCAGCATTTT. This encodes CASKMDRDNQPQHF.